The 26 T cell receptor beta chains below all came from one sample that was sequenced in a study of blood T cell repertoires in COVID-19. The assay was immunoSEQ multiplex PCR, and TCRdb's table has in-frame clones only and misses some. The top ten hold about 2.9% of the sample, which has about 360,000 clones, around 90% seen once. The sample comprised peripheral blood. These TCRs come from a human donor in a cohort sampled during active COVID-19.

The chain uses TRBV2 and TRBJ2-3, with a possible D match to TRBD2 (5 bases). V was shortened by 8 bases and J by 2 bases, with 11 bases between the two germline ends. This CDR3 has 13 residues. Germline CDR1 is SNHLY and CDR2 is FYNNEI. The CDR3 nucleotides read TGTGCCAGCGCCCCGGGATACACAGATACGCAGTATTTT. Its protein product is CASAPGYTDTQYF.

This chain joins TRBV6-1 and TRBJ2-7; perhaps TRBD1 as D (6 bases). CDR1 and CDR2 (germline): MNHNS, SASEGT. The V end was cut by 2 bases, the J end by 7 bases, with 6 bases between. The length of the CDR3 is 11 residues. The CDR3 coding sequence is TGTGCCAGCAGTGAACAGGGGGAGCAGTACTTC. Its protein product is CASSEQGEQYF.

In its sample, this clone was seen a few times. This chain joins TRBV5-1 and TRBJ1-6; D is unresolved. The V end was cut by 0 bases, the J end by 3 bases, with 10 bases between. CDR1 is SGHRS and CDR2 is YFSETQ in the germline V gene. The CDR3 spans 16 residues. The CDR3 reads CASSLVAGDYNSPLHF. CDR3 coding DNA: TGCGCCAGCAGCTTGGTGGCAGGCGACTATAATTCACCCCTCCACTTT.

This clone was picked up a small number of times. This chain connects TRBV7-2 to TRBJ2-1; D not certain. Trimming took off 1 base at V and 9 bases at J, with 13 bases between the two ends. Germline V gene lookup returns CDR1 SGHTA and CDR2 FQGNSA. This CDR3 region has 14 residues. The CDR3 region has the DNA TGTGCCAGCAGCTTAGGGGCAAGTATCGCTGAGCAGTTCTTC. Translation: CASSLGASIAEQFF.

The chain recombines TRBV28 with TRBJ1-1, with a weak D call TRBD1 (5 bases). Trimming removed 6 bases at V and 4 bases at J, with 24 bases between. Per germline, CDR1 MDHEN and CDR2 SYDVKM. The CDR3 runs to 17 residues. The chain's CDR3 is CASSRVRGRRTGTEAFF. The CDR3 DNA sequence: TGTGCCAGCAGCCGGGTTAGGGGAAGAAGAACGGGCACTGAAGCTTTCTTT. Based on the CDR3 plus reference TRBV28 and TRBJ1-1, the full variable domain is DVKVTQSSRYLVKRTGEKVFLECVQDMDHENMFWYRQDPGLGLRLIYFSYDVKMKEKGDIPEGYSVSREKKERFSLILESASTNQTSMYLCASSRVRGRRTGTEAFFGQGTRLTVV.

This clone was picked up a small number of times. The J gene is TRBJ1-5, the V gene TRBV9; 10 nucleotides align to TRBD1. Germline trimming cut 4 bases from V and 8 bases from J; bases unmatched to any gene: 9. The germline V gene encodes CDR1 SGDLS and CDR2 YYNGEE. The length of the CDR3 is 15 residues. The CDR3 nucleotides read TGTGCCAGCAGCTCCGGGACAGGGGAGGGTGAGCCCCAGCATTTT. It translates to CASSSGTGEGEPQHF.

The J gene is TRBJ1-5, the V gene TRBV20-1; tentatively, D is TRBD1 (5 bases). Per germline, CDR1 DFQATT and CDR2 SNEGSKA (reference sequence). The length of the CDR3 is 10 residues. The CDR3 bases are TGCAGCACCGGGGGTCAGCCCCAGCATTTT. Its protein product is CSTGGQPQHF.

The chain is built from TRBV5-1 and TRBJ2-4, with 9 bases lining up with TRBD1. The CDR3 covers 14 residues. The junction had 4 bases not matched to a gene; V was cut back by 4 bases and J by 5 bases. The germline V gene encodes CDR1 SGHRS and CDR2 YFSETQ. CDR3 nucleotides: TGCGCCAGCAGCCCTCGGACAGGGGAAAACATTCAGTACTTC. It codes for CASSPRTGENIQYF.

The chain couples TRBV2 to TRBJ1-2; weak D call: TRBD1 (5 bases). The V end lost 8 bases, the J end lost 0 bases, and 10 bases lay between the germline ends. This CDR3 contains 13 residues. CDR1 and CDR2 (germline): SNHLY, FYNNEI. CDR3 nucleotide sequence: TGTGCCAGCGCGGTAGGGGCTAACTATGGCTACACCTTC. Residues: CASAVGANYGYTF.

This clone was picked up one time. The CDR3 bases are TGTGCCAGCTCCCCCGATACAAACAGGGACCAGCCCCAGCATTTT. Translation gives CASSPDTNRDQPQHF. The V gene is TRBV18, the J gene TRBJ1-5, with D perhaps TRBD1 (6 bases). Per the germline V gene, CDR1 is KGHSH and CDR2 is LQKENI. Trimming cost V 6 bases and J 7 bases, with 19 bases left between them. The CDR3 is 15 residues long.

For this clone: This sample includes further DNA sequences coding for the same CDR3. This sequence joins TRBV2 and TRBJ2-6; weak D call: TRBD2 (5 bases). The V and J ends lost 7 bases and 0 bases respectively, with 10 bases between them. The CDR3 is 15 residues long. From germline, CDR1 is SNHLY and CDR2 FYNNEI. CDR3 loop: CASTSGSSGANVLTF. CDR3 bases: TGTGCCAGCACGTCGGGGTCCTCTGGGGCCAACGTCCTGACTTTC.

The CDR3 DNA reads TGTGCCAGCAGCCGCCAGGGGATTGGAACAAATGAAAAACTGTTTTTT. This codes for CASSRQGIGTNEKLFF. The chain has TRBV7-2 and TRBJ1-4, with D possibly TRBD1 on 6 matching bases. Trimming removed 5 bases at V and 5 bases at J, with 18 bases between. The CDR3 totals 16 residues. Per germline, CDR1 SGHTA and CDR2 FQGNSA. The complete variable domain, with remaining parts taken from reference TRBV7-2 and TRBJ1-4, reads GAGVSQSPSNKVTEKGKDVELRCDPISGHTALYWYRQSLGQGLEFLIYFQGNSAPDKSGLPSDRFSAERTGGSVSTLTIQRTQQEDSAVYLCASSRQGIGTNEKLFFGSGTQLSVL.

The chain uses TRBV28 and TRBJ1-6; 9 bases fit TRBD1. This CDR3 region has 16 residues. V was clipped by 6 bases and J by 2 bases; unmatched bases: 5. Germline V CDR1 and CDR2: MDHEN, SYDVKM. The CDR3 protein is CASRRTGEAYNSPLHF. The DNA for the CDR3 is TGTGCCAGCAGACGGACAGGGGAGGCCTATAATTCACCCCTCCACTTT.

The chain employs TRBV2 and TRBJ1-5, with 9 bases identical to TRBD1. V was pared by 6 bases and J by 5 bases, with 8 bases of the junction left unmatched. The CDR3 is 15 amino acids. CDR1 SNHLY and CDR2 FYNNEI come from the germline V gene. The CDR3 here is CASSSLRDRDQPQHF. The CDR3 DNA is TGTGCCAGCAGCTCCCTACGGGACAGGGATCAGCCCCAGCATTTT.

CDR3 loop: CASSGRRGRSTEAFF. The CDR3 DNA reads TGTGCCAGCAGCGGACGCAGGGGGCGATCCACTGAAGCTTTCTTT. The chain combines TRBV3-1 (or the pseudogene TRBV3-2) with TRBJ1-1; TRBD1 matches at 8 bases. V lost 5 bases to trimming and J lost 4 bases; unmatched junction nucleotides: 9. Per germline, CDR1 LGHDT and CDR2 YNNKEL (reference sequence). The CDR3 contains 15 residues.

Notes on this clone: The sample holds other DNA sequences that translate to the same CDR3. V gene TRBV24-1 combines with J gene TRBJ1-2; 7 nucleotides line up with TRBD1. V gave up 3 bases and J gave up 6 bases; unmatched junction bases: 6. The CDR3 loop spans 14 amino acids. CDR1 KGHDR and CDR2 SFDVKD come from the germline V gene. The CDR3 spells CATSDPDRADGYTF. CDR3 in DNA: TGTGCCACCAGTGATCCTGACAGGGCGGATGGCTACACCTTC.

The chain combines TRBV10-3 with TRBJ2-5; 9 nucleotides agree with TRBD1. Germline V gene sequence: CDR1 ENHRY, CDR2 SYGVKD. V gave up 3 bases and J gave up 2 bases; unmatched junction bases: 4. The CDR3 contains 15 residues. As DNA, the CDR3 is TGTGCCATCAGTGACTCGACAGGGGGACAAGAGACCCAGTACTTC. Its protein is CAISDSTGGQETQYF.

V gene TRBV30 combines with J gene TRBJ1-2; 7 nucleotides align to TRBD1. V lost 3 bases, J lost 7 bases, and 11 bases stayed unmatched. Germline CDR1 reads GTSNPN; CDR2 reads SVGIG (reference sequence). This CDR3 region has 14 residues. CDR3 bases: TGTGCCTGGAGGGCCCTACAGGGGTCGGGTGGCTACACCTTC. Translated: CAWRALQGSGGYTF.

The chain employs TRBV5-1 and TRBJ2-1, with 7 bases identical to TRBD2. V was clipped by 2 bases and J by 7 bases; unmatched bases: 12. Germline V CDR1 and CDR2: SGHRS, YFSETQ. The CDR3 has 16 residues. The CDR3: CASSFMPGLDINEQFF. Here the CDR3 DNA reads TGCGCCAGCAGCTTCATGCCTGGACTAGATATAAATGAGCAGTTCTTC.

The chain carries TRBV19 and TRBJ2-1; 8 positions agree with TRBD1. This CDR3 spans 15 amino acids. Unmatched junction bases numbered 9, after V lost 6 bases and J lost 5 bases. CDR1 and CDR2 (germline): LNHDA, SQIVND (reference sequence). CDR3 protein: CASSRAGTGNNEQFF. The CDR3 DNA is TGTGCCAGTAGCCGCGCCGGGACAGGTAACAATGAGCAGTTCTTC.

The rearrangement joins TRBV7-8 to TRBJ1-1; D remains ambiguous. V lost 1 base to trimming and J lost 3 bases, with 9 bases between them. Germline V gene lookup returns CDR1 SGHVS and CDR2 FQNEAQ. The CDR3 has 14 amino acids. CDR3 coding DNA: TGTGCCAGCAGCTTAGGGGCGCAGGACACTGAAGCTTTCTTT. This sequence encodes CASSLGAQDTEAFF.

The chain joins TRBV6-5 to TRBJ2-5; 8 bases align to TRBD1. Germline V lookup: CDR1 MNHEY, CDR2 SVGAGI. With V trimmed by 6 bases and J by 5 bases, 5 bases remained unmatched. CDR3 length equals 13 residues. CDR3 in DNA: TGTGCCAGCAGGACAGGGGTGGCGGAGACCCAGTACTTC. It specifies CASRTGVAETQYF.

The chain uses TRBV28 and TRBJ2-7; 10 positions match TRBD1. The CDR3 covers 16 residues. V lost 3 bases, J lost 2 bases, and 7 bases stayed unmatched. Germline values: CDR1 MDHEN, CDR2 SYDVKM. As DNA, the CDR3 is TGTGCCAGCAGTTTGATTTGGGGACAGGGGACCTACGAGCAGTACTTC. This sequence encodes CASSLIWGQGTYEQYF.

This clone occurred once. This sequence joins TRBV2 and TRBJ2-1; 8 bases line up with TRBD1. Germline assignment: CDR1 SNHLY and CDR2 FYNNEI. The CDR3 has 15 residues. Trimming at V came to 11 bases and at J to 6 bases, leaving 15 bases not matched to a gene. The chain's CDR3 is CAHNSRQGNVNEQFF. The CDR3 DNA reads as TGTGCCCACAATTCGAGACAGGGGAATGTCAATGAGCAGTTCTTC.

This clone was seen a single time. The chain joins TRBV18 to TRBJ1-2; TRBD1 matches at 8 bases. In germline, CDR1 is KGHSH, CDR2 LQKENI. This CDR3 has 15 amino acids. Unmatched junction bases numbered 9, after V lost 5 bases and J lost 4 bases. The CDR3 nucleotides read TGTGCCAGCTCATCCGGACAGGGAGGGGGCTATGGCTACACCTTC. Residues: CASSSGQGGGYGYTF. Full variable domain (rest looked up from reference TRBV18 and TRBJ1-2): NAGVMQNPRHLVRRRGQEARLRCSPMKGHSHVYWYRQLPEEGLKFMVYLQKENIIDESGMPKERFSAEFPKEGPSILRIQQVVRGDSAAYFCASSSGQGGGYGYTFGSGTRLTVV.

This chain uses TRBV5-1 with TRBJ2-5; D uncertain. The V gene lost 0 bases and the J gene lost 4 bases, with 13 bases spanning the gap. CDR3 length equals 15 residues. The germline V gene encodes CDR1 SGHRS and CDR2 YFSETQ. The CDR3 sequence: CASSLVPMRTETQYF. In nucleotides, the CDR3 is TGCGCCAGCAGCTTGGTACCCATGCGAACAGAGACCCAGTACTTC.